Following are 12 T cell receptor beta chains from one sample sequenced in a study of T cells in Graves' hyperthyroidism and ophthalmopathy. It was RNA transcripts that yielded the amplified TCR beta CDR3 regions. Researchers ran a first-round RT-PCR on the TCR CDR3 using the HTBI primer set. MiXCR, applied by TCRdb to the multiplex PCR reads, yields one record per CDR3 protein. Seen here are some 300,000 distinct CDR3 sequences, around a sixth observed once, and the top ten hold around a third. Sample: blood. These receptors came from a man between 25 and 39 years old with Graves' hyperthyroidism.

The chain links TRBV6-1 to TRBJ2-4, with a possible D match to TRBD1 (6 bases). The V gene lost 5 bases and the J gene lost 0 bases, with 11 bases spanning the gap. CDR1 is MNHNS, CDR2 SASEGT, per germline. The CDR3 totals 15 residues. CDR3 protein: CASSHIGGAKNIQYF. The CDR3 nucleotides are TGTGCCAGCAGTCATATAGGGGGAGCCAAAAACATTCAGTACTTC.

V and J are TRBV27 and TRBJ2-1, with D hard to call. From germline, CDR1 is MNHEY and CDR2 SMNVEV (reference sequence). Trimming shortened V by 5 bases and J by 15 bases, and 17 bases separated the two germline ends. The CDR3 length is 12 residues. The CDR3 is CASSPGLTRMFF. DNA for the CDR3: TGTGCCAGCAGTCCTGGCCTAACCCGTATGTTCTTC.

The J gene is TRBJ1-2, the V gene TRBV20-1; TRBD1 matches at 7 bases. V lost 3 bases and J lost 4; bases outside the gene matches: 11. The CDR3 consists of 15 residues. Looked up from germline, CDR1 is DFQATT and CDR2 is SNEGSKA (reference sequence). CDR3 in DNA: TGCAGTGCTAGGGGCGACAGGGCTGAATTCTATGGCTACACCTTC. Amino acid sequence: CSARGDRAEFYGYTF.

This rearrangement joins TRBV3-1 to TRBJ1-6; no definite D call. The ends were cut back, 5 bases at V and 9 bases at J, with 11 bases in the middle. CDR3 length: 13 residues. The germline CDR1 and CDR2 sequences are LGHDT and YNNKEL (reference sequence). CDR3 sequence: CASSAGPASPLHF. The CDR3 nucleotides are TGTGCCAGCAGCGCCGGGCCAGCTTCACCCCTCCACTTT.

This clonotype was picked up many times. The chain uses TRBV7-9 and TRBJ2-7; D is possibly TRBD2 (6 bases). Germline V gene data show CDR1 as SEHNR and CDR2 as FQNEAQ (reference sequence). The CDR3 length is 13 residues. V was trimmed by 2 bases and J by 5 bases, leaving 10 bases between them. The chain's CDR3 is CASSLTGVHEQYF. The CDR3 DNA follows: TGTGCCAGCAGCTTAACGGGGGTCCACGAGCAGTACTTC. Full variable domain (missing parts from reference TRBV7-9 and TRBJ2-7): DTGVSQNPRHKITKRGQNVTFRCDPISEHNRLYWYRQTLGQGPEFLTYFQNEAQLEKSRLLSDRFSAERPKGSFSTLEIQRTEQGDSAMYLCASSLTGVHEQYFGPGTRLTVT.

The rearrangement links TRBV4-1 to TRBJ2-5; D is tentatively TRBD1 or TRBD2 (5 bases each). Germline CDR1 and CDR2: MGHRA and YSYEKL. V lost 2 bases and J lost 4, with 17 bases in between. The CDR3 runs 16 residues. This CDR3 is CASSQPRDGLGETQYF. CDR3 nucleotide sequence: TGCGCCAGCAGCCAACCTCGGGACGGATTGGGAGAGACCCAGTACTTC.

The chain has TRBV6-2 or TRBV6-3 and TRBJ1-2; 11 nucleotides agree with TRBD1. J lost 1 base, V lost 6 bases, and 4 bases had no gene match. The CDR3 extends over 15 amino acids. CDR1 MNHEY and CDR2 SVGEGT come from the germline V gene. The chain's CDR3 is CASSRTGGLNYGYTF. CDR3 in DNA: TGTGCCAGCAGCCGGACAGGGGGCCTTAACTATGGCTACACCTTC.

The J gene is TRBJ1-3, the V gene TRBV7-9; unclear D gene. Germline V lookup: CDR1 SEHNR, CDR2 FQNEAQ (reference sequence). CDR3 length: 14 amino acids. V was clipped by 2 bases and J by 4 bases, with 9 bases between them. This CDR3 reads CASSLSDGGNTIYF. The CDR3 DNA sequence: TGTGCCAGCAGCTTATCAGACGGCGGAAACACCATATATTTT.

This clonotype showed up just a few times. The chain combines TRBV5-5 with TRBJ2-1; D may match TRBD1 or TRBD2 (6 bases each). The ends were cut back, 6 bases at V and 2 bases at J, with 12 bases in the middle. CDR3 length equals 14 residues. Germline assignment: CDR1 SGHKS and CDR2 YYEKEE (reference sequence). CDR3 coding DNA: TGTGCCAGCAAAAGGGGGGAGACCTACAATGAGCAGTTCTTC. The encoded protein is CASKRGETYNEQFF. Full variable domain (remainder filled in from reference TRBV5-5 and TRBJ2-1): DAGVTQSPTHLIKTRGQQVTLRCSPISGHKSVSWYQQVLGQGPQFIFQYYEKEERGRGNFPDRFSARQFPNYSSELNVNALLLGDSALYLCASKRGETYNEQFFGPGTRLTVL.

V gene TRBV30 combines with J gene TRBJ2-4, with no clear D. Germline CDR1 GTSNPN, CDR2 SVGIG (reference sequence). V lost 4 bases and J 0 bases, leaving 10 bases between the germline ends. The CDR3 is 14 residues long. The CDR3 spells CAWNQPLAKNIQYF. The CDR3 nucleotides are TGTGCCTGGAACCAGCCCCTAGCCAAAAACATTCAGTACTTC.

At least ten counts were recorded for this clonotype. The chain combines TRBV7-3 with TRBJ2-5, with D tentatively TRBD2 (6 bases). The CDR3 consists of 16 residues. Germline assignment: CDR1 SGHTA and CDR2 FQGTGA. Trimming cost V 6 bases and J 4 bases, with 21 bases left between them. The CDR3 region is CASRRSGGVTGETQYF. CDR3 bases: TGTGCCAGCAGAAGATCCGGGGGTGTCACCGGAGAGACCCAGTACTTC.

At least ten counts were recorded for this clonotype. V gene TRBV30 combines with J gene TRBJ2-1; perhaps D is TRBD1 or TRBD2 (6 bases each). Germline CDR1 GTSNPN, CDR2 SVGIG (reference sequence). V lost 4 bases, J lost 8 bases, and 12 bases lay in between. This CDR3 has 12 amino acids. The CDR3 DNA follows: TGTGCCTGGAACCCTAGGGGGGATGAGCAGTTCTTC. Translating gives CAWNPRGDEQFF.